One sample yielded the 19 T cell receptor beta chains listed below, sequenced in a study of T cells in Graves' hyperthyroidism and ophthalmopathy. Researchers amplified the TCR beta CDR3 regions from RNA transcripts. Researchers ran a first-round RT-PCR on the TCR CDR3 using the HTBI primer set. TCRdb itself ran the multiplex PCR reads through MiXCR, one entry per CDR3 protein. The sample includes about 530,000 distinct CDR3 sequences, 15% to 20% of them seen just once. The sample was blood. The receptors stem from a woman aged 18-30 years with Graves' ophthalmopathy.

On this clonotype: With a much larger clone just one base away, this may be a read error. The gene calls are TRBV3-1 and TRBJ1-5; D uncertain. The CDR3 is 16 amino acids. Germline V gene sequence: CDR1 LGHDT, CDR2 YNNKEL (reference sequence). CDR3 DNA: TGTGCCAGCAGCCAAGACGTACCAAATAGCAATCAGCCCCGGCATTTT. Encoded protein: CASSQDVPNSNQPRHF.

This clonotype showed up many times. J is TRBJ2-1 and V is TRBV13; unclear D gene. Trimming cost V 1 base and J 8 bases, with 9 bases left between them. CDR3 length: 13 amino acids. Germline CDR1 and CDR2: PRHDT and FYEKMQ (reference sequence). CDR3 in amino acids: CASSLVTLDEQFF. DNA for the CDR3: TGTGCCAGCAGCTTAGTCACTCTGGATGAGCAGTTCTTC.

In this sample, this clonotype turned up many times. V usage is TRBV28 and J usage is TRBJ1-2; 7 bases match TRBD1. The CDR3 is 16 residues long. The junction had 13 bases not matched to a gene; V was cut back by 5 bases and J by 4 bases. Germline CDR1 and CDR2: MDHEN and SYDVKM. Here the CDR3 reads CASSLLRQGDGYGYTF. DNA of the CDR3: TGTGCCAGCAGTCTCCTCAGACAGGGAGATGGCTATGGCTACACCTTC.

Many counts were recorded for this clonotype. The chain joins TRBV11-2 to TRBJ2-5, with D perhaps matching TRBD1 (5 bases). CDR1 and CDR2 from the germline V gene are SGHAT and FQNNGV. This CDR3 has 17 amino acids. V gave up 3 bases and J gave up 2 bases, with 19 bases separating them. CDR3 DNA: TGTGCCAGCAGCTTGGTTTCAGGACACTGGGAACAAGAGACCCAGTACTTC. Its translation: CASSLVSGHWEQETQYF.

This clonotype is labeled large. This rearrangement joins TRBV7-2 to TRBJ2-7; no clear D gene. The CDR3 runs to 15 residues. V was cut by 4 bases and J by 7 bases, with 20 bases left in between. CDR1 is SGHTA and CDR2 is FQGNSA in the germline V gene. This chain's CDR3 is CASSYTGPGAAEQYF. The CDR3 nucleotides are TGTGCCAGCAGCTACACCGGGCCCGGCGCGGCTGAGCAGTACTTC.

The gene calls are TRBV3-1 and TRBJ1-2, with D perhaps TRBD1 (5 bases). The CDR3 is made up of 15 amino acids. V shed 1 base and J shed 5 bases, with 14 bases lying between them. Looked up from germline, CDR1 is LGHDT and CDR2 is YNNKEL (reference sequence). CDR3 in DNA: TGTGCCAGCAGCCAAGGGGGAAGGGGCGCATATGGCTACACCTTC. Translated: CASSQGGRGAYGYTF.

The gene calls are TRBV7-3 and TRBJ2-7; possible D gene TRBD2, 7 bases. This CDR3 is built from 16 residues. Germline V gene sequence: CDR1 SGHTA, CDR2 FQGTGA. Trimming removed 2 bases at V and 7 bases at J, with 21 bases between. The CDR3 sequence is CASSLSGGPGAAEQYF. The CDR3 nucleotides are TGTGCCAGCAGCTTATCCGGGGGGCCCGGCGCGGCTGAGCAGTACTTC.

This sequence joins TRBV28 and TRBJ1-4; D remains ambiguous. Trimming shortened V by 5 bases and J by 7 bases, and 5 bases separated the two germline ends. The CDR3 has 11 amino acids. The V gene's germline CDR1 is MDHEN and CDR2 SYDVKM. The CDR3 nucleotides are TGTGCCAGCAGTACCCTTGAAAAACTGTTTTTT. Encoded protein: CASSTLEKLFF.

Concerning this clonotype: This may stem from a read error, because a much larger clone lies one nucleotide away. The rearrangement joins TRBV18 to TRBJ2-7; perhaps D is TRBD1 or TRBD2 (5 bases each). V was cut by 3 bases and J by 5 bases, with 14 bases left in between. CDR3 length equals 14 residues. Looked up from germline, CDR1 is KGHSH and CDR2 is LQKENI. CDR3 protein: CASSPLGPAHEQYF. DNA for the CDR3: TGTGCCAGCTCACCGTTGGGACCAGCCCACGAGCAGTACTTC.

This clonotype was observed at least ten times. The rearrangement uses TRBV11-2 and TRBJ1-1; D gene uncertain. Per germline, CDR1 SGHAT and CDR2 FQNNGV. This CDR3 region has 13 residues. V was pared by 5 bases and J by 6 bases, with 13 bases between. Written as DNA, the CDR3 is TGTGCCAGCAGCGTGCCCCCCCCCTCTGAAGCTTTCTTT. This gives the protein CASSVPPPSEAFF. The full variable domain, rest sourced from reference TRBV11-2 and TRBJ1-1, is EAGVAQSPRYKIIEKRQSVAFWCNPISGHATLYWYQQILGQGPKLLIQFQNNGVVDDSQLPKDRFSAERLKGVDSTLKIQPAKLEDSAVYLCASSVPPPSEAFFGQGTRLTVV.

The chain recombines TRBV20-1 with TRBJ1-3; no clear D gene. Looked up from germline, CDR1 is DFQATT and CDR2 is SNEGSKA (reference sequence). The germline V and J ends were trimmed by 0 bases and 1 base, with 19 bases remaining between them. CDR3 size: 18 residues. CDR3 loop: CSARDPGGTAPSGNTIYF. Here the CDR3 DNA reads TGCAGTGCTAGAGATCCCGGCGGCACAGCACCTTCTGGAAACACCATATATTTT.

This clonotype has at least ten counts. The gene calls are TRBV7-9 and TRBJ1-5; D is ambiguous. This CDR3 has 17 residues. CDR1 and CDR2 from the germline V gene are SEHNR and FQNEAQ (reference sequence). Trimming pared 5 bases from V and 0 bases from J, leaving 17 bases between. The CDR3, as DNA: TGTGCCAGCAGCCGACTCAGGACCGACCATAGCAATCAGCCCCAGCATTTT. It yields the protein CASSRLRTDHSNQPQHF. Combining the CDR3 with reference TRBV7-9 and TRBJ1-5 gives the whole variable domain DTGVSQNPRHKITKRGQNVTFRCDPISEHNRLYWYRQTLGQGPEFLTYFQNEAQLEKSRLLSDRFSAERPKGSFSTLEIQRTEQGDSAMYLCASSRLRTDHSNQPQHFGDGTRLSIL.

At least ten counts were recorded for this clonotype. V is TRBV20-1 and J is TRBJ2-1; perhaps TRBD2 as D (6 bases). Germline CDR1 and CDR2: DFQATT and SNEGSKA (reference sequence). Trimming took off 0 bases at V and 7 bases at J, with 16 bases between the two ends. This CDR3 spans 15 amino acids. The CDR3 here is CSARDIAGTRNEQFF. The DNA for the CDR3 is TGCAGTGCTAGAGATATCGCGGGAACACGGAATGAGCAGTTCTTC.

This clonotype was seen ten or more times. The chain employs TRBV7-2 and TRBJ2-1; TRBD1 matches at 9 bases. Trimming removed 4 bases from V and 7 bases from J; junction bases left unmatched: 2. CDR1 and CDR2 from the germline V gene are SGHTA and FQGNSA. The CDR3 is made up of 13 amino acids. The CDR3 loop is CASSWDRANEQFF. The CDR3 DNA reads TGTGCCAGCAGCTGGGACAGGGCGAATGAGCAGTTCTTC.

This clonotype came up many times. This sequence joins TRBV5-1 and TRBJ2-2; possible D gene TRBD1, 5 bases. This CDR3 is built from 16 residues. The V end lost 3 bases, the J end lost 3 bases, and 15 bases lay between the germline ends. Germline values: CDR1 SGHRS, CDR2 YFSETQ. The CDR3 spells CASSWELQVYTGELFF. The CDR3 DNA reads TGCGCCAGCAGCTGGGAATTACAGGTTTACACCGGGGAGCTGTTTTTT.

This clonotype was seen a handful of times. V is TRBV15 and J is TRBJ1-2, with D unresolved. Germline assignment: CDR1 LNHNV and CDR2 YYDKDF (reference sequence). The CDR3 spans 14 residues. V shed 0 bases and J shed 8 bases, with 13 bases lying between them. CDR3 sequence (DNA): TGTGCCACCAGCAGAGATTTCGAGGATCGGGGCTACACCTTC. Its translation: CATSRDFEDRGYTF.

In this sample, this clonotype turned up a few times. The chain uses TRBV5-4 and TRBJ2-1; TRBD1 matches at 11 bases. J lost 8 bases, V lost 4 bases, and 11 bases had no gene match. Germline V lookup: CDR1 SGHNT, CDR2 YYREEE (reference sequence). This CDR3 comprises 16 residues. In DNA form, the CDR3 reads TGTGCCAGCAGCACCCGGACAGGGGGCTTTGGAGATGAGCAGTTCTTC. Encoded protein: CASSTRTGGFGDEQFF.

This clonotype was seen repeatedly, ten times or more. The chain is built from TRBV11-2 and TRBJ2-3, with 9 positions matching TRBD2. Germline V CDR1 and CDR2: SGHAT, FQNNGV. V lost 7 bases to trimming and J lost 12 bases; unmatched junction nucleotides: 17. This CDR3 comprises 15 residues. As DNA, the CDR3 is TGTGCCAGCACCCATAGCGGGGGCCTGGAAGGTAGTCAGTATTTT. Translated: CASTHSGGLEGSQYF.

V is TRBV6-2 or TRBV6-3 and J is TRBJ2-3; the match to TRBD2 covers 9 bases. Trimming cost V 7 bases and J 0 bases; bases outside gene matches: 5. The CDR3 is 15 residues long. CDR1 and CDR2 (germline): MNHEY, SVGEGT. The CDR3 coding sequence is TGTGCCAGCACCTTAACTAGCGGGAGCACAGATACGCAGTATTTT. It translates to CASTLTSGSTDTQYF.